The 17 T cell receptor beta chains presented below share a single source sample, sequenced in a study of siplizumab effects on memory and regulatory T cells. Method: immunoSEQ multiplex PCR; TCRdb's copy keeps in-frame clones and lacks some. The sample has about 120,000 clones, around 94% seen once. The sequencing input was non-Treg CD4+ T cells sorted from blood. The receptor source for this set is a human donor in good health.

The rearrangement joins TRBV18 to TRBJ2-1, with D tentatively TRBD2 (6 bases). Between the trimmed V and J ends, which lost 3 bases and 4 bases, there was a span of 13 bases. The CDR3 has 15 amino acids. Germline-derived CDR1 and CDR2 are KGHSH and LQKENI. The CDR3 nucleotides are TGTGCCAGCTCACCCCGCTTCGCGGGGTACAATGAGCAGTTCTTC. The encoded protein is CASSPRFAGYNEQFF.

The chain is built from TRBV30 and TRBJ2-2; 15 nucleotides line up with TRBD2. CDR1 is GTSNPN, CDR2 SVGIG, per germline (reference sequence). Trimming took 2 bases from V and 6 from J; bases not matched to a gene: 16. This CDR3 comprises 20 residues. CDR3 bases: TGTGCCTGGAGTCCCCGGGCGGGACTAGCGGGAGGTTGGCCATCCGGGGAGCTGTTTTTT. Translated, it gives CAWSPRAGLAGGWPSGELFF. The full variable domain, with the rest looked up from reference TRBV30 and TRBJ2-2, is SQTIHQWPATLVQPVGSPLSLECTVEGTSNPNLYWYRQAAGRGLQLLFYSVGIGQISSEVPQNLSASRPQDRQFILSSKKLLLSDSGFYLCAWSPRAGLAGGWPSGELFFGEGSRLTVL.

The chain recombines TRBV25-1 with TRBJ2-7, with D perhaps matching TRBD2 (6 bases). With 1 base removed from V and 5 bases from J, the gap between germline ends came to 9 bases. The germline gives CDR1 MGHDK, CDR2 SYGVNS. This CDR3 is built from 13 residues. This chain's CDR3 is CASSEWWGDEQYF. Here the CDR3 DNA reads TGTGCCAGCAGTGAATGGTGGGGGGACGAGCAGTACTTC.

The chain links TRBV9 to TRBJ2-3; 7 nucleotides align to TRBD2. Per germline, CDR1 SGDLS and CDR2 YYNGEE. The V and J ends lost 2 bases and 1 base, in that order; junction bases with no gene match: 1. This CDR3 region has 14 residues. The CDR3 DNA reads TGTGCCAGCAGCGTTCGGGGGGGCACAGATACGCAGTATTTT. Protein sequence: CASSVRGGTDTQYF.

In this sample, this clone turned up once. The V call is TRBV7-2, the J call TRBJ1-1, with D uncertain. Germline V lookup: CDR1 SGHTA, CDR2 FQGNSA. Trimming took 3 bases from V and 10 from J, leaving 12 bases between them. There are 12 residues in the CDR3. The CDR3 is CASSLEALVAFF. DNA for the CDR3: TGTGCCAGCAGCTTGGAGGCCCTGGTAGCTTTCTTT.

V usage is TRBV19 and J usage is TRBJ1-2; possibly TRBD1 for D (5 bases). The CDR3 sequence is 12 residues long. Trimming took 10 bases from V and 4 from J, leaving 13 bases between them. The germline gives CDR1 LNHDA, CDR2 SQIVND (reference sequence). The CDR3 sequence: CATGRGSYGYTF. The DNA of the CDR3 is TGTGCCACCGGGCGGGGGAGCTATGGCTACACCTTC. Variable domain in full (rest from reference TRBV19 and TRBJ1-2): DGGITQSPKYLFRKEGQNVTLSCEQNLNHDAMYWYRQDPGQGLRLIYYSQIVNDFQKGDIAEGYSVSREKKESFPLTVTSAQKNPTAFYLCATGRGSYGYTFGSGTRLTVV.

This chain links TRBV10-3 with TRBJ1-1; TRBD1 matches at 10 bases. CDR3 length: 14 amino acids. Germline values: CDR1 ENHRY, CDR2 SYGVKD. The V gene end was trimmed by 6 bases and the J gene end by 5 bases; junction bases not matched to a gene: 6. The CDR3 loop reads CAIRGTGATTEAFF. Written as DNA, the CDR3 is TGTGCCATCAGAGGGACAGGGGCCACGACTGAAGCTTTCTTT.

The chain is built from TRBV30 and TRBJ1-3, with D unclear. The CDR3 has 17 residues. V lost 0 bases and J 0 bases, leaving 15 bases between the germline ends. Germline CDR1 GTSNPN, CDR2 SVGIG (reference sequence). The CDR3 sequence: CAWSVTRTAPSGNTIYF. The CDR3 nucleotides read TGTGCCTGGAGTGTAACAAGGACTGCTCCCTCTGGAAACACCATATATTTT. The full variable domain, its missing parts supplied by reference TRBV30 and TRBJ1-3, is SQTIHQWPATLVQPVGSPLSLECTVEGTSNPNLYWYRQAAGRGLQLLFYSVGIGQISSEVPQNLSASRPQDRQFILSSKKLLLSDSGFYLCAWSVTRTAPSGNTIYFGEGSWLTVV.

This clone was recorded only once. The chain employs TRBV6-5 and TRBJ2-7, with 9 positions matching TRBD2. Trimming at V came to 4 bases and at J to 4 bases, leaving 5 bases not matched to a gene. CDR3 length equals 14 residues. Germline CDR1 reads MNHEY; CDR2 reads SVGAGI. CDR3 nucleotides: TGTGCCAGCAGTTGGGCTAGCGGGACATACGAGCAGTACTTC. Its protein is CASSWASGTYEQYF.

V gene TRBV6-5 combines with J gene TRBJ2-7, with a possible D match to TRBD1 (6 bases). The germline gives CDR1 MNHEY, CDR2 SVGAGI. The germline V and J ends were trimmed by 7 bases and 3 bases, with 16 bases remaining between them. The length of the CDR3 is 14 residues. The CDR3 DNA reads TGTGCCAGCAACCCACAGGGCCCCTTCTACGAGCAGTACTTC. This sequence encodes CASNPQGPFYEQYF.

A word on this clone: Other DNA sequences in the sample encode the same CDR3. The chain recombines TRBV7-2 with TRBJ1-2; maybe TRBD1 (6 bases). Germline V gene lookup returns CDR1 SGHTA and CDR2 FQGNSA. The V end was cut by 5 bases, the J end by 4 bases, with 11 bases between. This CDR3 contains 13 residues. The CDR3 loop is CASSPRTAYGYTF. The CDR3 bases are TGTGCCAGCAGCCCGCGGACAGCCTATGGCTACACCTTC.

V gene TRBV11-2 combines with J gene TRBJ2-2, with TRBD2 matching over 12 bases. The CDR3 runs to 16 residues. CDR1 and CDR2 from the germline V gene are SGHAT and FQNNGV. The V gene end was trimmed by 5 bases and the J gene end by 2 bases; junction bases not matched to a gene: 3. CDR3 sequence (DNA): TGTGCCAGCAGCACGGGACTAGCGGGTAACACCGGGGAGCTGTTTTTT. As protein: CASSTGLAGNTGELFF. The full variable domain, in which reference TRBV11-2 and TRBJ2-2 provide the parts outside the CDR3, is EAGVAQSPRYKIIEKRQSVAFWCNPISGHATLYWYQQILGQGPKLLIQFQNNGVVDDSQLPKDRFSAERLKGVDSTLKIQPAKLEDSAVYLCASSTGLAGNTGELFFGEGSRLTVL.

The chain joins TRBV7-2 to TRBJ1-5, with TRBD1 identical over 9 bases. The CDR3 length is 14 residues. Germline assignment: CDR1 SGHTA and CDR2 FQGNSA. Unmatched junction bases numbered 5, after V lost 5 bases and J lost 6 bases. CDR3 protein: CASSPGQGSQPQHF. The CDR3 bases are TGTGCCAGCAGCCCCGGACAGGGGAGTCAGCCCCAGCATTTT. Filled out from reference TRBV7-2 and TRBJ1-5, the complete variable domain reads GAGVSQSPSNKVTEKGKDVELRCDPISGHTALYWYRQSLGQGLEFLIYFQGNSAPDKSGLPSDRFSAERTGGSVSTLTIQRTQQEDSAVYLCASSPGQGSQPQHFGDGTRLSIL.

The J gene is TRBJ1-2, the V gene TRBV4-1; the D gene is possibly TRBD1 (6 bases). The CDR3 contains 14 residues. Trimming took off 2 bases at V and 2 bases at J, with 9 bases between the two ends. Germline V gives CDR1 MGHRA, CDR2 YSYEKL. In DNA form, the CDR3 reads TGCGCCAGCAGCCAACCGGACAGAAACTATGGCTACACCTTC. Protein product: CASSQPDRNYGYTF.

The CDR3 DNA is TGTGCCAGCAGTGAAAGACAGGGCGTCTATAGCAATCAGCCCCAGCATTTT. The encoded protein is CASSERQGVYSNQPQHF. The chain is built from TRBV2 and TRBJ1-5; the match to TRBD1 covers 7 bases. J was trimmed by 0 bases and V by 2 bases; bases with no gene match: 7. From germline, CDR1 is SNHLY and CDR2 FYNNEI. The CDR3 is made up of 17 amino acids.

The chain is built from TRBV5-1 and TRBJ2-7; 9 bases are a match to TRBD1. CDR1 and CDR2 (germline): SGHRS, YFSETQ. The V segment lost 4 bases and the J segment 5 bases; nucleotides outside the gene matches: 10. This CDR3 has 15 amino acids. The chain's CDR3 is CASSPRDRALNEQYF. CDR3 DNA sequence: TGCGCCAGCAGCCCGAGGGACAGGGCCTTGAACGAGCAGTACTTC.

The V gene is TRBV14, the J gene TRBJ1-1, with D unclear. There are 13 residues in the CDR3. V gave up 3 bases and J gave up 3 bases, with 8 bases separating them. The germline CDR1 and CDR2 sequences are SGHDN and FVKESK. CDR3 sequence (DNA): TGTGCCAGCAGCCACCGGTACGACACTGAAGCTTTCTTT. Protein product: CASSHRYDTEAFF.